These 2 T cell receptor beta chains came from one sample sequenced in a study of T cells in Graves' hyperthyroidism and ophthalmopathy. TCR beta CDR3 regions were amplified from RNA transcripts. The TCR CDR3 first-round RT-PCR relied on the HTBI primer set. One entry per CDR3 protein results from TCRdb running MiXCR on the multiplex PCR reads. Of about 380,000 distinct CDR3 sequences listed, roughly 13% are singletons. Specimen: blood. The receptor set was obtained from a man aged 25-40 years with Graves' hyperthyroidism that later progressed to Graves' ophthalmopathy.

This clonotype occurred a few times. In DNA form, the CDR3 reads TGTGCCAGCAGCCAAGGGGCGGAAACCCACACTGAAGCTTTCTTT. Protein product: CASSQGAETHTEAFF. The rearrangement links TRBV4-2 to TRBJ1-1; D remains ambiguous. V was cut by 1 base and J by 3 bases, with 12 bases left in between. CDR1 LGHNA and CDR2 YNFKEQ come from the germline V gene. This CDR3 has 15 residues.

The chain carries TRBV28 and TRBJ1-2; 11 nucleotides agree with TRBD1. CDR1 MDHEN and CDR2 SYDVKM come from the germline V gene. V was clipped by 7 bases and J by 9 bases; unmatched bases: 10. The CDR3 totals 14 residues. This CDR3 is CASNYGTGGRSYTF. CDR3 coding DNA: TGTGCCAGCAATTACGGGACAGGGGGTAGGAGCTACACCTTC.